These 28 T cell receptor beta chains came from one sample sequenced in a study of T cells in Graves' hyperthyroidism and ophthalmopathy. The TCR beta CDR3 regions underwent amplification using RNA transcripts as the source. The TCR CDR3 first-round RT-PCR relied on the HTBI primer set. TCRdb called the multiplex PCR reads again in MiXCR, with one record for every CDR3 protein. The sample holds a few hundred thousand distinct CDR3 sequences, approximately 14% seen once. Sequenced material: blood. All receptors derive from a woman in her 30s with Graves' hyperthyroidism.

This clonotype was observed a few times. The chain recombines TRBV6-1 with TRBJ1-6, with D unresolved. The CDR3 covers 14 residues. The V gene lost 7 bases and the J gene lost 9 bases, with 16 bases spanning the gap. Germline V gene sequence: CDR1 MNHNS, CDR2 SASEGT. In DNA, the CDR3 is TGTGCCAGCACCCAGACCCTGAAACTTTCACCCCTCCACTTT. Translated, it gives CASTQTLKLSPLHF.

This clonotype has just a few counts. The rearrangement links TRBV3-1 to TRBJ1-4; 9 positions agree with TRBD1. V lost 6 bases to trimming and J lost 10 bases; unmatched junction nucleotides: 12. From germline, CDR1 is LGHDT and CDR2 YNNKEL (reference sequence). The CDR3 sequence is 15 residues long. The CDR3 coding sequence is TGTGCCAGCAGTCACTCGACCGGGACAGGGAGAAAACTGTTTTTT. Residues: CASSHSTGTGRKLFF.

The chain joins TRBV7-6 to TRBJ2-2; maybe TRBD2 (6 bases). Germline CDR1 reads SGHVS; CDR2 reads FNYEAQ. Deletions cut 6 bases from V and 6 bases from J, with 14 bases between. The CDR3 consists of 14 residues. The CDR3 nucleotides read TGTGCCAGCAGAGGGACTTGGGTTCCCGGGGAGCTGTTTTTT. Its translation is CASRGTWVPGELFF.

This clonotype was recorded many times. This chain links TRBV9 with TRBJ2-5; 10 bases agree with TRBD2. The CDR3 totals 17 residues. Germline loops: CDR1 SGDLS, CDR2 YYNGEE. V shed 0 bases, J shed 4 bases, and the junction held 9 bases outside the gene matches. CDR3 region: CASSVDPSGSTLETQYF. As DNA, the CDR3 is TGTGCCAGCAGCGTAGACCCTAGCGGGAGTACCTTAGAGACCCAGTACTTC.

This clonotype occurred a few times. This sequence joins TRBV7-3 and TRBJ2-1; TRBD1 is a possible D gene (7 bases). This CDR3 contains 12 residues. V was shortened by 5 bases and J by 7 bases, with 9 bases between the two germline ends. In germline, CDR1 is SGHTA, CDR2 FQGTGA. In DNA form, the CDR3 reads TGTGCCAGCAGCGCAGGGGGGAATGAGCAGTTCTTC. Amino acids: CASSAGGNEQFF.

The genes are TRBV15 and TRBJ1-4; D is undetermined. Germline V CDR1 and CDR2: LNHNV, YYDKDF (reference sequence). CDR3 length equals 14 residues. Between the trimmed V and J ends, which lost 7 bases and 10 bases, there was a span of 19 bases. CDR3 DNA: TGTGCCACCACCCTTGCCCGATATGATGGAAAACTGTTTTTT. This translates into CATTLARYDGKLFF.

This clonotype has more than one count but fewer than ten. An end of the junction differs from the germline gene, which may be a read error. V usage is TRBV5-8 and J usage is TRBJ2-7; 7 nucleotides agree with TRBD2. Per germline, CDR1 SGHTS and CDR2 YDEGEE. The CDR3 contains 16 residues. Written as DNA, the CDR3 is TGTGCCAGCACCTTGGGAGGGGTGAGCGGGAACTACGAGCAGTACTTC. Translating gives CASTLGGVSGNYEQYF.

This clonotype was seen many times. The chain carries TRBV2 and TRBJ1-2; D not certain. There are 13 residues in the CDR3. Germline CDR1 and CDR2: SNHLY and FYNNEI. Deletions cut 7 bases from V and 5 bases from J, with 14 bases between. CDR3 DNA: TGTGCCAGCACCCCGGCGACTCTTTATGGCTACACCTTC. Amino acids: CASTPATLYGYTF.

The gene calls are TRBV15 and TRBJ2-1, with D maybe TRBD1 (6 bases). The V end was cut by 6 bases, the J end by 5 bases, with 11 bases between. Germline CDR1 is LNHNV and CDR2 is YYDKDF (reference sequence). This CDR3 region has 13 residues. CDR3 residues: CATRWTANNEQFF. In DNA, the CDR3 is TGTGCCACCAGATGGACAGCAAACAATGAGCAGTTCTTC.

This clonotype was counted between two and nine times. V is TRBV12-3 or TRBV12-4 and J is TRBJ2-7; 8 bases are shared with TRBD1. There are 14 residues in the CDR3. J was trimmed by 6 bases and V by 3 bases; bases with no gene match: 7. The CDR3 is CASSFRTGLGEQYF. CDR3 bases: TGTGCCAGCAGTTTCAGGACAGGGTTGGGCGAGCAGTACTTC.

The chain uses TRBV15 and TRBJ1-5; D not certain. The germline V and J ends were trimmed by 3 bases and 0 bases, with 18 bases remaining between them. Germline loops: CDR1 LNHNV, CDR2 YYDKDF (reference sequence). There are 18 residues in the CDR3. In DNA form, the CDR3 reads TGTGCCACCAGCAGCCAGGATTCCGGGTGGTATAGCAATCAGCCCCAGCATTTT. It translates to CATSSQDSGWYSNQPQHF.

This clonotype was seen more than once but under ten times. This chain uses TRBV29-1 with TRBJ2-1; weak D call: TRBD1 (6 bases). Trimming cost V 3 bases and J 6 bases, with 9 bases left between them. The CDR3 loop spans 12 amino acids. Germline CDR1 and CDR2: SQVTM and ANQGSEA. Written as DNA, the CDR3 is TGCAGCGTTGAGGGACAAAGCAATGAGCAGTTCTTC. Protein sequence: CSVEGQSNEQFF.

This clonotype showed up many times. The CDR3 is CASSLIRGDKNIQYF. The CDR3 coding sequence is TGTGCCAGCAGCTTAATCAGGGGCGACAAAAACATTCAGTACTTC. V is TRBV7-2 and J is TRBJ2-4, with D tentatively TRBD1 (6 bases). Germline CDR1 SGHTA, CDR2 FQGNSA. The CDR3 is 15 residues long. V was trimmed by 2 bases and J by 3 bases, leaving 11 bases between them.

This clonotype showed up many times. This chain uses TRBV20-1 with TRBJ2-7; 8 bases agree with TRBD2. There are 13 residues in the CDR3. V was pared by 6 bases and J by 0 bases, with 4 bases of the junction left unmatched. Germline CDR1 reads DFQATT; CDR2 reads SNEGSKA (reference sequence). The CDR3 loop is CSAFSGISYEQYF. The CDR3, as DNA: TGCAGTGCGTTTAGCGGGATCTCCTACGAGCAGTACTTC.

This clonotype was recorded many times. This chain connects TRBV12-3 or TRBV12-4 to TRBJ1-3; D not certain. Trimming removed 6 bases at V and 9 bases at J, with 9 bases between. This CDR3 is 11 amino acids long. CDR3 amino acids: CASRDRGTIYF. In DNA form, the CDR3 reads TGTGCCAGCAGGGACCGAGGCACCATATATTTT.

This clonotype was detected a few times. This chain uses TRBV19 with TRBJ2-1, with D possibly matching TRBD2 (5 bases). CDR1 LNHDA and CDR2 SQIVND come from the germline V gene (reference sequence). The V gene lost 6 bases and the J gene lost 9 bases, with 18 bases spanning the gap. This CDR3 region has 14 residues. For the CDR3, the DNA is TGTGCCAGTAGAACTAGTTCCCAATCCGGTGAGCAGTTCTTC. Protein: CASRTSSQSGEQFF.

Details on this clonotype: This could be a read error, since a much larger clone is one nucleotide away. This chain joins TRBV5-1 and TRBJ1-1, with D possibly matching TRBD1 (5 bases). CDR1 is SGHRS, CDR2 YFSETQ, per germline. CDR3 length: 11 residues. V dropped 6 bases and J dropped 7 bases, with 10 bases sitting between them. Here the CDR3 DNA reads TGCGCCAGCACCCACGACAGTGAAGCTTTCTTT. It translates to CASTHDSEAFF.

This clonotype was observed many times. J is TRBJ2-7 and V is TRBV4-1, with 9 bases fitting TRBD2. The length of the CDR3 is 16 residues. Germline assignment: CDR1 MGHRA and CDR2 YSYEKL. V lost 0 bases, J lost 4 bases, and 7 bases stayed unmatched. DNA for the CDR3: TGCGCCAGCAGCCAAGATGGGGCTAGCGGGACTTACGAGCAGTACTTC. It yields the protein CASSQDGASGTYEQYF.

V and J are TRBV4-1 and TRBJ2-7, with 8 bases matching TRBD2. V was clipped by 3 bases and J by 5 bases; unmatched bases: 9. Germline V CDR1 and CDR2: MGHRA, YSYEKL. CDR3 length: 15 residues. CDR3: CASSQRTGLGNEQYF. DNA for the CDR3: TGCGCCAGCAGCCAGCGTACGGGACTAGGGAACGAGCAGTACTTC.

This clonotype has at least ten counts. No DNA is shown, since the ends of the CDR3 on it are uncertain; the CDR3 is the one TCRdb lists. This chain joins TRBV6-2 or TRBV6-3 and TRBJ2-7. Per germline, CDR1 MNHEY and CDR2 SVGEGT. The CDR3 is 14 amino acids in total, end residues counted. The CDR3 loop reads CASSSSLQPYEQYF.

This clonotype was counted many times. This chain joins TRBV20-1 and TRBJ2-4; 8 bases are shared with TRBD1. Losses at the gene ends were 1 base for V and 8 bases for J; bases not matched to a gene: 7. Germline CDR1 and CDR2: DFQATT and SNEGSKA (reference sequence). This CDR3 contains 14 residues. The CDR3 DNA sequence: TGCAGTGCTAGAGTTCAGGGGGCTACGGACATTCAGTACTTC. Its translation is CSARVQGATDIQYF.

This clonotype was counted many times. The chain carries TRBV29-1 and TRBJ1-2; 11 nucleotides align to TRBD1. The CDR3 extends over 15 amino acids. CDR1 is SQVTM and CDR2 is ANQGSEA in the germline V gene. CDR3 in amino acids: CRVALQPGQGVGYTF. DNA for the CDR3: TGCAGAGTGGCCCTCCAACCGGGACAGGGGGTTGGCTACACCTTC.

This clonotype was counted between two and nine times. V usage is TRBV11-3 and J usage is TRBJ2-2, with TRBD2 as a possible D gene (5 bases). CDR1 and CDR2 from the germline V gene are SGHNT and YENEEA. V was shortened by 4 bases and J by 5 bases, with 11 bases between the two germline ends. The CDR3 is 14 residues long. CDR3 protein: CASSSLGETGELFF. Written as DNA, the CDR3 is TGTGCCAGCAGCTCCCTCGGGGAAACCGGGGAGCTGTTTTTT.

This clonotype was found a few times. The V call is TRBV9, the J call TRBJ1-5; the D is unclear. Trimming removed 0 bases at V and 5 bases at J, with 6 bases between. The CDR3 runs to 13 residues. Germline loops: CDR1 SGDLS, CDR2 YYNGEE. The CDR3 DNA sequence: TGTGCCAGCAGCGTAGATCTGGATCAGCCCCAGCATTTT. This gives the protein CASSVDLDQPQHF.

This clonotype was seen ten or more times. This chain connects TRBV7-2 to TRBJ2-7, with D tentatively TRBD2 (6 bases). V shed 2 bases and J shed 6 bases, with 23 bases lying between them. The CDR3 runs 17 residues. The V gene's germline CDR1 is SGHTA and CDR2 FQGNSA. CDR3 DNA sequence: TGTGCCAGCAGCTTAATGACGGCGGGGTCTTCAAGGGGCGAGCAGTACTTC. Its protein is CASSLMTAGSSRGEQYF.

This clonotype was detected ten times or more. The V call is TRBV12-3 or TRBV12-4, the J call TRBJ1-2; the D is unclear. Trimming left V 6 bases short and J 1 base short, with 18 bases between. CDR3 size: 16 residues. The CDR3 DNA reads TGTGCCAGCAGACCCGACAAGACCATCCTTAACTATGGCTACACCTTC. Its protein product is CASRPDKTILNYGYTF.

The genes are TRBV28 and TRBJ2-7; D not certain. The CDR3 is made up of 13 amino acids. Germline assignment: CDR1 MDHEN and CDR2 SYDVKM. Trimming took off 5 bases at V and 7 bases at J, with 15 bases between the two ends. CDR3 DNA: TGTGCCAGCAGTCCATCGGACCCGTTGGAGCAGTACTTC. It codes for CASSPSDPLEQYF.

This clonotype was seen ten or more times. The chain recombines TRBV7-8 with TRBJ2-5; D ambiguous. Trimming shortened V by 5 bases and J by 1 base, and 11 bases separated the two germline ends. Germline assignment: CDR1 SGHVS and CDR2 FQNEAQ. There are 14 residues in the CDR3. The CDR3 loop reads CASSPSEVQETQYF. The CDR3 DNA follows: TGTGCCAGCAGCCCGTCCGAGGTCCAAGAGACCCAGTACTTC. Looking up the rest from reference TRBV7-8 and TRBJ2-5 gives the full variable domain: GAGVSQSPRYKVAKRGQDVALRCDPISGHVSLFWYQQALGQGPEFLTYFQNEAQLDKSGLPSDRFFAERPEGSVSTLKIQRTQQEDSAVYLCASSPSEVQETQYFGPGTRLLVL.